This TCR beta chain was captured in a study of vaccination and CD4 T cells after COVID-19. Study details: Spike peptides, overlapping and drawn from SARS-CoV-2, HCoV-NL63, HCoV-OC43 and HCoV-229E, were used to stimulate cells.

Treatment denoted: approximately nine-day PBMC culture with coronavirus spike peptide pools or control peptides (ViraFEST assay). Oncomine TCR Beta short-read sequencing was applied to DNA from cultured CD4+ T cells. Researchers extracted genomic DNA from CD4+ T cells that had been cultured. TCRdb processed the PCR reads anew with MiXCR; each CDR3 protein has one entry. The sample includes 13,000 or so distinct CDR3 sequences, about 25% of them seen just once. Turning to this clonotype: Its antigen is undetermined.

CDR1 is SNHLY, CDR2 FYNNEI, per germline. Germline trimming cut 8 bases from V and 5 bases from J; bases unmatched to any gene: 12. The CDR3 is 15 residues long. The sample was CD4+ T cells from blood, cultured in vitro. This chain joins TRBV2 and TRBJ2-5; 9 bases fit TRBD2. The receptor was derived from a human donor who had recovered from COVID-19. CDR3 nucleotides: TGTGCCAGCGGAGGGGCGGGGGGGCGGGGGGAGACCCAGTACTTC. It is translated as CASGGAGGRGETQYF.